The 18 T cell receptor beta chains listed next were all sequenced from one sample in a study of control samples from healthy donors and cancer patients. Sequenced by immunoSEQ multiplex PCR; TCRdb stores in-frame clones only, minus some. Of roughly 120,000 clones in the sample, roughly nine tenths were seen once. Sequencing input: blood. The receptors were gathered from a woman aged 18-29 years in good health.

CDR3 protein: CASSLTVDNEQFF. The CDR3 DNA reads TGTGCCAGCAGCTTAACGGTAGACAATGAGCAGTTCTTC. The chain recombines TRBV7-3 with TRBJ2-1; D not certain. V was pared by 0 bases and J by 5 bases, with 5 bases between. The CDR3 totals 13 residues. Germline V gives CDR1 SGHTA, CDR2 FQGTGA.

The V gene is TRBV7-2, the J gene TRBJ2-7, with D hard to call. Germline V lookup: CDR1 SGHTA, CDR2 FQGNSA. The CDR3 spans 13 residues. V was shortened by 1 base and J by 0 bases, with 4 bases between the two germline ends. In DNA form, the CDR3 reads TGTGCCAGCAGCTTAGGACCCTCCTACGAGCAGTACTTC. Amino acids: CASSLGPSYEQYF.

The chain has TRBV7-2 and TRBJ2-1; D is undetermined. The CDR3 is 11 residues long. V lost 5 bases and J lost 10, with 9 bases in between. Germline CDR1 reads SGHTA; CDR2 reads FQGNSA. The DNA of the CDR3 is TGTGCCAGCAGCCCGAGCAGAGAGCAGTTCTTC. As protein: CASSPSREQFF.

V and J are TRBV27 and TRBJ1-2; 7 nucleotides match TRBD1. The CDR3 covers 13 residues. J lost 1 base, V lost 6 bases, and 2 bases had no gene match. Germline values: CDR1 MNHEY, CDR2 SMNVEV (reference sequence). As DNA, the CDR3 is TGTGCCAGCAGACGGGACAGTAACTATGGCTACACCTTC. Translating it yields CASRRDSNYGYTF.

The chain employs TRBV30 and TRBJ2-3; D is unclear. Germline V gene lookup returns CDR1 GTSNPN and CDR2 SVGIG (reference sequence). The CDR3 loop spans 16 amino acids. V was pared by 0 bases and J by 3 bases, with 16 bases between. The CDR3: CAWSVSLDFGTDTQYF. The CDR3 coding sequence is TGTGCCTGGAGTGTAAGTCTCGACTTCGGGACAGATACGCAGTATTTT.

This chain uses TRBV4-3 with TRBJ1-2; tentatively, D is TRBD1 (6 bases). The CDR3 has 15 residues. The V gene's germline CDR1 is LGHNA and CDR2 YSLEER. Trimming left V 2 bases short and J 0 bases short, with 10 bases between. CDR3 sequence reads: CASSQRQATNYGYTF. CDR3 sequence (DNA): TGCGCCAGCAGCCAACGACAGGCCACTAACTATGGCTACACCTTC.

The chain couples TRBV30 to TRBJ2-5; 8 bases align to TRBD2. The CDR3 has 14 residues. Per germline, CDR1 GTSNPN and CDR2 SVGIG (reference sequence). Losses at the gene ends were 3 bases for V and 4 bases for J; bases not matched to a gene: 7. CDR3 DNA: TGTGCCTGGAGGGTAGGGGCGGGGGGAGAGACCCAGTACTTC. This encodes CAWRVGAGGETQYF.

The rearrangement links TRBV10-3 to TRBJ2-3; TRBD2 matches 10 bases. Germline trimming cut 2 bases from V and 6 bases from J; bases unmatched to any gene: 2. Per the germline V gene, CDR1 is ENHRY and CDR2 is SYGVKD. The CDR3 contains 14 residues. CDR3 DNA: TGTGCCATCAGTGAGGGTAGCGGGAGGGATACGCAGTATTTT. Amino acids: CAISEGSGRDTQYF.

This rearrangement joins TRBV5-8 to TRBJ2-5; TRBD1 might be the D (6 bases). The CDR3 is 15 amino acids. V was trimmed by 3 bases and J by 4 bases, leaving 16 bases between them. The germline CDR1 and CDR2 sequences are SGHTS and YDEGEE. The CDR3 here is CASSWGPEGVETQYF. The CDR3 region has the DNA TGTGCCAGCAGCTGGGGCCCAGAGGGGGTAGAGACCCAGTACTTC.

This clone was detected a few times. This chain links TRBV7-9 with TRBJ2-3; D might be TRBD1 (6 bases). Per germline, CDR1 SEHNR and CDR2 FQNEAQ (reference sequence). V lost 3 bases, J lost 4 bases, and 26 bases lay in between. This CDR3 is built from 19 residues. CDR3 sequence: CASSFIEDSGHRDSDTQYF. As DNA, the CDR3 is TGTGCCAGCAGCTTTATAGAGGACTCGGGACATAGAGATTCAGATACGCAGTATTTT.

The genes are TRBV6-5 and TRBJ1-4; TRBD1 agrees at 10 bases. The V and J ends lost 2 bases and 8 bases, in that order; junction bases with no gene match: 5. Germline CDR1 MNHEY, CDR2 SVGAGI. This CDR3 region has 15 residues. In DNA, the CDR3 is TGTGCCAGCAGTTACGGAGGACAGGGGGGAGAAAAACTGTTTTTT. This encodes CASSYGGQGGEKLFF.

CDR3 sequence: CASSIIQGAGIAEAFF. The CDR3 nucleotides read TGTGCCAGTAGTATAATTCAGGGGGCGGGAATCGCTGAAGCTTTCTTT. V usage is TRBV19 and J usage is TRBJ1-1, with TRBD1 matching over 8 bases. V shed 2 bases and J 6 bases; nucleotides not matched to a gene: 11. Germline CDR1 and CDR2: LNHDA and SQIVND (reference sequence). This CDR3 is built from 16 residues.

The V gene is TRBV5-6, the J gene TRBJ1-3, with 8 positions matching TRBD1. Germline assignment: CDR1 SGHDT and CDR2 YYEEEE. CDR3 length equals 16 residues. V shed 0 bases and J 2 bases; nucleotides not matched to a gene: 4. In DNA, the CDR3 is TGTGCCAGCAGCTTGGTAGGGGACAGGACTGGAAACACCATATATTTT. This gives the protein CASSLVGDRTGNTIYF. Together with reference TRBV5-6 and TRBJ1-3, the CDR3 gives the full variable domain: DAGVTQSPTHLIKTRGQQVTLRCSPKSGHDTVSWYQQALGQGPQFIFQYYEEEERQRGNFPDRFSGHQFPNYSSELNVNALLLGDSALYLCASSLVGDRTGNTIYFGEGSWLTVV.

Written as DNA, the CDR3 is TGTGCCAGCAGCCTCCAATGGACAGACAACATTCAGTACTTC. This sequence encodes CASSLQWTDNIQYF. The chain links TRBV3-1 (or the pseudogene TRBV3-2) to TRBJ2-4; possible D gene TRBD1, 6 bases. CDR3 length: 14 residues. Trimming took 4 bases from V and 7 from J, leaving 14 bases between them. CDR1 and CDR2 from the germline V gene are LGHDT and YNNKEL (reference sequence).

The chain carries TRBV9 and TRBJ2-2, with D unclear. CDR1 and CDR2 from the germline V gene are SGDLS and YYNGEE. CDR3 length equals 14 residues. The ends were cut back, 5 bases at V and 0 bases at J, with 8 bases in the middle. In DNA form, the CDR3 reads TGTGCCAGCAGAAGTAGATCGAACACCGGGGAGCTGTTTTTT. Encoded protein: CASRSRSNTGELFF.

This clone showed up just a few times. The V gene is TRBV5-1, the J gene TRBJ2-3; unclear D gene. This CDR3 contains 13 residues. V lost 2 bases, J lost 2 bases, and 6 bases lay in between. Germline V gene data show CDR1 as SGHRS and CDR2 as YFSETQ. CDR3 sequence: CASSLGSTDTQYF. Here the CDR3 DNA reads TGCGCCAGCAGCTTAGGGTCCACAGATACGCAGTATTTT. Supplemented by reference TRBV5-1 and TRBJ2-3, the full variable domain reads KAGVTQTPRYLIKTRGQQVTLSCSPISGHRSVSWYQQTPGQGLQFLFEYFSETQRNKGNFPGRFSGRQFSNSRSEMNVSTLELGDSALYLCASSLGSTDTQYFGPGTRLTVL.

V is TRBV12-5 and J is TRBJ2-1; D gene uncertain. The CDR3 loop spans 16 amino acids. The germline CDR1 and CDR2 sequences are LGHNT and FRNRAP. V was shortened by 6 bases and J by 0 bases, with 15 bases between the two germline ends. CDR3 region: CASGYNDMSSYNEQFF. CDR3 nucleotide sequence: TGTGCTAGTGGCTACAACGACATGAGCTCCTACAATGAGCAGTTCTTC.

This clone occurred a few times. This rearrangement joins TRBV7-9 to TRBJ2-2; TRBD2 matches at 8 bases. V lost 10 bases to trimming and J lost 3 bases; unmatched junction nucleotides: 7. This CDR3 has 14 residues. Germline CDR1 and CDR2: SEHNR and FQNEAQ (reference sequence). The CDR3 here is CATRWREDTGELFF. In nucleotides, the CDR3 is TGTGCCACCCGATGGCGGGAGGACACCGGGGAGCTGTTTTTT.